The clone carrying this TCR beta chain was counted at least ten times. The CDR3 length is 15 residues. V gave up 4 bases and J gave up 0 bases, with 12 bases separating them. Germline V gene lookup returns CDR1 SGHAT and CDR2 FQNNGV. TCRbeta library preparation incorporated unique molecular identifiers. TCRdb called the PCR reads again in MiXCR, with one record for every CDR3 protein. The table records 150,000 to 200,000 distinct CDR3 sequences, over 5.5% of them present only once. The sample originates from a study of T-cell reconstitution after alpha-beta-depleted transplantation in children. The source of this sequence is a human donor who donated a stem cell graft to a child with Wiskott-Aldrich syndrome. The sample consisted of PBMCs from the stem cell graft donor, taken from the stem cell graft. J is TRBJ2-5 and V is TRBV11-2; D gene uncertain. The CDR3 protein is CASSSYPADQETQYF. The CDR3 DNA reads TGTGCCAGCAGCTCCTATCCGGCAGACCAAGAGACCCAGTACTTC.